The source of this T cell receptor (beta chain) is a study of cytotoxic CD8 clonotypes in ibrutinib-treated CLL. On the study more broadly: Response sampling took place at median roughly 12 months of treatment, range 6 to 36. Study observations and caveats: Baseline-level clonality went beyond age-matched healthy donors and moved in step with circulating CD8+ T-cell counts.

Assay used: immunoSEQ multiplex PCR; TCRdb lists only in-frame clones, some missing. Of 120,000 to 150,000 clones in the sample, 60% to 85% were seen once. V dropped 5 bases and J dropped 6 bases, with 16 bases sitting between them. Germline V gene lookup returns CDR1 SGHAT and CDR2 FQNNGV. This CDR3 has 14 amino acids. In the case of this clone: Its antigen is currently unknown.

The V call is TRBV11-2, the J call TRBJ1-1, with D perhaps matching TRBD1 (6 bases). The sequences come from PBMCs, collected after 12 months of ibrutinib treatment. The sequence derives from a human donor with chronic lymphocytic leukemia. CDR3 in DNA: TGTGCCAGCAGCCAGTGGGGGCCCCCCGCTGAAGCTTTCTTT. It yields the protein CASSQWGPPAEAFF.